One T cell receptor beta chain is described in this entry. Its antigen is currently unknown. V dropped 0 bases and J dropped 4 bases, with 10 bases sitting between them. Germline CDR1 and CDR2: SGDLS and YYNGEE. The CDR3 runs to 14 residues. The table came from immunoSEQ multiplex PCR; TCRdb's copy has only in-frame clones and leaves some out. The sample holds about 84,000 clones, nearly 90% seen once. This specimen comes from a study of T cell responses to AZD1222 COVID-19 vaccine. Findings and caveats of the study: Variant regions that are unmutated are reportedly the target of nearly half of spike-specific TCRs.

This chain links TRBV9 with TRBJ2-5; a possible D gene is TRBD2 (6 bases). The clonotype originates from an adult in good health. The material sequenced was peripheral blood, taken on day 0 of AZD1222 vaccination. CDR3 loop: CASSVGWGGETQYF. The CDR3 DNA sequence: TGTGCCAGCAGCGTAGGTTGGGGAGGAGAGACCCAGTACTTC. Using reference TRBV9 and TRBJ2-5 for the parts outside the CDR3, the full variable domain is DSGVTQTPKHLITATGQRVTLRCSPRSGDLSVYWYQQSLDQGLQFLIQYYNGEERAKGNILERFSAQQFPDLHSELNLSSLELGDSALYFCASSVGWGGETQYFGPGTRLLVL.